Each of the 13 T cell receptor beta chains below was sequenced from the same sample in a study of T cell responses to AZD1222 COVID-19 vaccine. Using immunoSEQ multiplex PCR, the repertoire was profiled, and TCRdb retains in-frame clones only, with some absent. The table has about 100,000 clones, 75% to 90% seen once. The source was peripheral blood, collected on day 0 of AZD1222 vaccination. These receptors originate from an adult in good health.

This rearrangement joins TRBV11-2 to TRBJ1-1; D might be TRBD1 (6 bases). The V end lost 4 bases, the J end lost 6 bases, and 18 bases lay between the germline ends. The CDR3 is 15 amino acids. Germline CDR1 and CDR2: SGHAT and FQNNGV. The CDR3 coding sequence is TGTGCCAGCAGCTCAGTGGGACGGCCAGGGGCTGAAGCTTTCTTT. This sequence encodes CASSSVGRPGAEAFF.

The chain couples TRBV13 to TRBJ2-3, with D unresolved. The CDR3 covers 16 residues. Trimming stripped 3 bases from V and 3 bases from J, with 16 bases between. The germline V gene encodes CDR1 PRHDT and CDR2 FYEKMQ (reference sequence). The CDR3, as DNA: TGTGCCAGCAGCTTCTTCCTGGATCTTGGGACAGATACGCAGTATTTT. As protein: CASSFFLDLGTDTQYF.

V is TRBV4-3 and J is TRBJ2-7, with 7 positions matching TRBD2. The V segment lost 0 bases and the J segment 5 bases; nucleotides outside the gene matches: 10. Germline V gene lookup returns CDR1 LGHNA and CDR2 YSLEER. The CDR3 loop spans 16 amino acids. The CDR3 region is CASSQDLSGAGHEQYF. CDR3 bases: TGCGCCAGCAGCCAAGATCTGAGCGGGGCAGGCCACGAGCAGTACTTC.

This chain links TRBV6-4 with TRBJ2-1, with unresolved D. Germline CDR1 is MRHNA and CDR2 is SNTAGT. V lost 4 bases, J lost 0 bases, and 7 bases lay in between. CDR3 length: 14 residues. The CDR3 region is CASSGSSSYNEQFF. CDR3 DNA: TGTGCCAGCAGTGGGTCGAGCTCCTACAATGAGCAGTTCTTC.

The CDR3 reads CASSDGGFGGYTF. CDR3 coding DNA: TGCGCCAGCAGTGATGGGGGTTTTGGTGGCTACACCTTC. This chain connects TRBV10-2 to TRBJ1-2, with D maybe TRBD1 (5 bases). This CDR3 spans 13 amino acids. CDR1 is WSHSY and CDR2 is SAAADI in the germline V gene. V lost 3 bases, J lost 7 bases, and 12 bases lay in between.

CDR3 sequence (DNA): TGTGCCAGCAGCTACAGGACCGGGTACCCCCAGTACTTC. Translated, it gives CASSYRTGYPQYF. The V call is TRBV7-3, the J call TRBJ2-7; D possibly corresponds to TRBD1 (5 bases). Per germline, CDR1 SGHTA and CDR2 FQGTGA. V lost 4 bases, J lost 10 bases, and 17 bases lay in between. This CDR3 is built from 13 residues.

This chain uses TRBV7-9 with TRBJ1-5; D may be TRBD1 (5 bases). The CDR3 has 12 amino acids. V was cut by 5 bases and J by 7 bases, with 9 bases left in between. Germline V lookup: CDR1 SEHNR, CDR2 FQNEAQ (reference sequence). CDR3 DNA: TGTGCCAGCAGCAGGGGTGACCAGCCCCAGCATTTT. Translation gives CASSRGDQPQHF.

The chain links TRBV30 to TRBJ2-1; 11 positions match TRBD2. Trimming removed 8 bases from V and 4 bases from J; junction bases left unmatched: 19. CDR1 is GTSNPN, CDR2 SVGIG, per germline (reference sequence). The CDR3 runs to 18 residues. The CDR3 here is CATIAGGPTHHHYNEQFF. DNA for the CDR3: TGTGCCACCATAGCGGGAGGGCCGACTCATCATCATTACAATGAGCAGTTCTTC.

The genes are TRBV7-9 and TRBJ1-1; TRBD1 might be the D (5 bases). With 10 bases removed from V and 3 bases from J, the gap between germline ends came to 12 bases. The CDR3 runs to 12 residues. The V gene's germline CDR1 is SEHNR and CDR2 FQNEAQ (reference sequence). The CDR3 loop is CATHRGDTEAFF. In DNA form, the CDR3 reads TGTGCCACCCACCGAGGGGACACTGAAGCTTTCTTT. The variable domain in full, with the rest retrieved from reference TRBV7-9 and TRBJ1-1, is DTGVSQNPRHKITKRGQNVTFRCDPISEHNRLYWYRQTLGQGPEFLTYFQNEAQLEKSRLLSDRFSAERPKGSFSTLEIQRTEQGDSAMYLCATHRGDTEAFFGQGTRLTVV.

This clone was picked up one time. The V and J genes are TRBV19 and TRBJ1-2; TRBD1 is a possible D gene (5 bases). The CDR3 is 13 residues long. Germline assignment: CDR1 LNHDA and CDR2 SQIVND (reference sequence). V was clipped by 3 bases and J by 4 bases, with 9 bases between them. CDR3 amino acids: CASSIGAGYGYTF. CDR3 sequence (DNA): TGTGCCAGTAGTATCGGGGCGGGCTATGGCTACACCTTC.

The chain couples TRBV7-8 to TRBJ1-1; D might be TRBD1 (6 bases). The germline V and J ends were trimmed by 4 bases and 1 base, with 16 bases remaining between them. The CDR3 runs to 16 residues. Germline V gene data show CDR1 as SGHVS and CDR2 as FQNEAQ. The CDR3 nucleotides are TGTGCCAGCAGCTCGAACAGGGTTTGGGGGAACACTGAAGCTTTCTTT. This translates into CASSSNRVWGNTEAFF. Filled out from reference TRBV7-8 and TRBJ1-1, the complete variable domain reads GAGVSQSPRYKVAKRGQDVALRCDPISGHVSLFWYQQALGQGPEFLTYFQNEAQLDKSGLPSDRFFAERPEGSVSTLKIQRTQQEDSAVYLCASSSNRVWGNTEAFFGQGTRLTVV.

The chain recombines TRBV19 with TRBJ1-1; 8 bases match TRBD1. The J segment lost 1 base and the V segment lost 5 bases, leaving 6 bases of the junction unmatched. CDR3 length equals 15 residues. CDR1 and CDR2 from the germline V gene are LNHDA and SQIVND (reference sequence). The CDR3 here is CASSGRDRWNTEAFF. The DNA for the CDR3 is TGTGCCAGTAGTGGACGGGACAGGTGGAACACTGAAGCTTTCTTT.

The chain has TRBV5-6 and TRBJ2-7, with no clear D. CDR3 length equals 14 residues. The V end lost 0 bases, the J end lost 7 bases, and 14 bases lay between the germline ends. Germline CDR1 reads SGHDT; CDR2 reads YYEEEE. CDR3 amino acids: CASSLEGRAREQYF. The CDR3 DNA is TGTGCCAGCAGCTTGGAGGGCCGGGCAAGGGAGCAGTACTTC.